The 21 T cell receptor beta chains below come from one sample, sequenced in a study of T cells in Graves' hyperthyroidism and ophthalmopathy. The source material, RNA transcripts, was used to amplify TCR beta CDR3 regions. The HTBI primer set drove a first-round RT-PCR of the TCR CDR3. TCRdb independently ran MiXCR on the multiplex PCR reads; one entry per CDR3 protein. The sample lists approximately 720,000 distinct CDR3 sequences, 18% seen once, with around 15% in the top ten. Sequenced input: blood. The receptor source for this set is a woman aged 45-65 years with Graves' hyperthyroidism that later progressed to Graves' ophthalmopathy.

This clonotype was seen at least ten times. V and J are TRBV7-9 and TRBJ2-1, with D tentatively TRBD2 (7 bases). CDR1 SEHNR and CDR2 FQNEAQ come from the germline V gene (reference sequence). The V end lost 3 bases, the J end lost 7 bases, and 22 bases lay between the germline ends. This CDR3 is 17 amino acids long. The CDR3 DNA reads as TGTGCCAGCAGCTTCCCAGGATTAGGGGGGGCGTCTAATGAGCAGTTCTTC. Translating gives CASSFPGLGGASNEQFF.

This chain uses TRBV14 with TRBJ1-2, with no clear D. The CDR3 is 12 amino acids. Germline V gives CDR1 SGHDN, CDR2 FVKESK. The V end lost 1 base, the J end lost 7 bases, and 7 bases lay between the germline ends. CDR3 nucleotide sequence: TGTGCCAGCAGCCAAGTAGACGGTGGCTACACCTTC. Translating gives CASSQVDGGYTF.

This clonotype showed up just a few times. This CDR3 is CSASSSNQPQHF. The CDR3 nucleotides read TGCAGTGCTAGCTCAAGCAATCAGCCCCAGCATTTT. The rearrangement uses TRBV20-1 and TRBJ1-5; D not resolved. This CDR3 has 12 amino acids. Germline CDR1 reads DFQATT; CDR2 reads SNEGSKA (reference sequence). V was clipped by 3 bases and J by 1 base, with 4 bases between them.

The chain links TRBV20-1 to TRBJ2-5; D is possibly TRBD1 (5 bases). This CDR3 contains 14 residues. CDR1 and CDR2 (germline): DFQATT, SNEGSKA (reference sequence). The V gene lost 3 bases and the J gene lost 6 bases, with 17 bases spanning the gap. CDR3 amino acids: CSASSGSARKTQYF. CDR3 DNA sequence: TGCAGTGCTAGTTCAGGGTCAGCAAGGAAGACCCAGTACTTC.

This clonotype was seen repeatedly, ten times or more. The rearrangement uses TRBV5-1 and TRBJ2-1; possibly TRBD1 or TRBD2 for D (6 bases each). This CDR3 has 17 amino acids. In germline, CDR1 is SGHRS, CDR2 YFSETQ. The germline V and J ends were trimmed by 0 bases and 0 bases, with 13 bases remaining between them. The CDR3 nucleotides read TGCGCCAGCAGCTTGGTCGGGGGCCTCTCCTCCTACAATGAGCAGTTCTTC. Its translation is CASSLVGGLSSYNEQFF.

CDR3 bases: TGTGCCAGCATACTCCCCGGGGAGCACCCTATAAATCAGCCCCAGCATTTT. This translates into CASILPGEHPINQPQHF. This chain connects TRBV25-1 to TRBJ1-5; D remains unclear. Germline V gene sequence: CDR1 MGHDK, CDR2 SYGVNS. This CDR3 has 17 amino acids. V was pared by 7 bases and J by 4 bases, with 23 bases between.

This clonotype has only a few counts. The chain links TRBV25-1 to TRBJ2-5, with TRBD1 matching 10 bases. The length of the CDR3 is 15 residues. J lost 3 bases, V lost 2 bases, and 3 bases had no gene match. CDR1 and CDR2 from the germline V gene are MGHDK and SYGVNS. The chain's CDR3 is CASSERGTGEETQYF. The DNA for the CDR3 is TGTGCCAGCAGTGAACGGGGGACAGGGGAAGAGACCCAGTACTTC.

This clonotype appeared a few times. This chain links TRBV5-1 with TRBJ2-5; D may be TRBD1 or TRBD2 (5 bases each). The CDR3 covers 13 residues. Trimming cost V 3 bases and J 4 bases, with 10 bases left between them. Per germline, CDR1 SGHRS and CDR2 YFSETQ. In DNA form, the CDR3 reads TGCGCCAGCAGCTGGGACCTCCGAGAGACCCAGTACTTC. Protein: CASSWDLRETQYF.

This clonotype occurred once. The V and J genes are TRBV4-1 and TRBJ1-6, with 8 positions matching TRBD1. The J segment lost 7 bases and the V segment lost 2 bases, leaving 4 bases of the junction unmatched. CDR3 length: 15 residues. The germline V gene has CDR1 MGHRA and CDR2 YSYEKL. The CDR3 loop reads CASSQIGQGNSPLHF. The CDR3 DNA reads TGCGCCAGCAGCCAAATCGGACAGGGAAATTCACCCCTCCACTTT.

This clonotype was detected only once. The chain uses TRBV7-9 and TRBJ2-2, with D perhaps TRBD1 or TRBD2 (5 bases each). Germline lookup yields CDR1 SEHNR and CDR2 FQNEAQ (reference sequence). The CDR3 is 17 residues long. V was pared by 4 bases and J by 0 bases, with 15 bases between. Here the CDR3 reads CASSSVGGRANTGELFF. Here the CDR3 DNA reads TGTGCCAGCAGCTCGGTTGGGGGACGTGCGAACACCGGGGAGCTGTTTTTT.

As regards this clonotype: One end of the junction is discordant with germline, which a read error may explain. The genes are TRBV3-1 and TRBJ1-2, with TRBD1 as a possible D gene (5 bases). Germline V gene lookup returns CDR1 LGHDT and CDR2 YNNKEL (reference sequence). CDR3 length: 15 amino acids. The CDR3 here is CASSPRIEGIYGHTF. The CDR3 nucleotides are TGTGCCAGCAGCCCCCGTATTGAGGGGATCTATGGCCACACCTTC.

The chain couples TRBV6-1 to TRBJ1-2, with 9 bases fitting TRBD1. CDR3 length: 15 amino acids. CDR1 MNHNS and CDR2 SASEGT come from the germline V gene. J gave up 4 bases and V 10 bases, and 13 bases lay outside the gene matches. Here the CDR3 DNA reads TGTGCCACCGGGGCGGGGACAGGGCCGAGCTATGGCTACACCTTC. It translates to CATGAGTGPSYGYTF.

This clonotype was recorded many times. The chain joins TRBV20-1 to TRBJ2-2; perhaps TRBD1 as D (5 bases). Trimming cost V 0 bases and J 4 bases, with 18 bases left between them. The CDR3 runs to 17 residues. The germline gives CDR1 DFQATT, CDR2 SNEGSKA (reference sequence). The CDR3 DNA reads TGCAGTGCTAGAGATCCGGATGGGGCTCAACTCACCGGGGAGCTGTTTTTT. It translates to CSARDPDGAQLTGELFF.

This clonotype turned up a few times. J is TRBJ1-1 and V is TRBV20-1; D is unclear. The germline V and J ends were trimmed by 0 bases and 6 bases, with 2 bases remaining between them. The CDR3 sequence is 10 residues long. CDR1 and CDR2 (germline): DFQATT, SNEGSKA (reference sequence). The CDR3: CSARDAEAFF. CDR3 sequence (DNA): TGCAGTGCTAGAGACGCTGAAGCTTTCTTT.

This clonotype was observed many times. The chain recombines TRBV20-1 with TRBJ2-1; 9 bases are shared with TRBD1. The CDR3 length is 14 residues. The ends lost 7 bases at V and 6 bases at J; junction bases unmatched: 10. CDR1 is DFQATT, CDR2 SNEGSKA, per germline (reference sequence). The CDR3 region has the DNA TGCAGTGTTGAACAGGGGGCCGACGTCAATGAGCAGTTCTTC. Residues: CSVEQGADVNEQFF.

This clonotype has more than one count but fewer than ten. This CDR3 reads CASSWESGGAYNEQFF. In DNA, the CDR3 is TGTGCCAGCAGTTGGGAAAGCGGGGGGGCCTACAATGAGCAGTTCTTC. The chain combines TRBV9 with TRBJ2-1, with TRBD2 matching 10 bases. This CDR3 has 16 residues. Germline loops: CDR1 SGDLS, CDR2 YYNGEE. Trimming cost V 5 bases and J 2 bases; bases outside gene matches: 7.

V gene TRBV11-2 combines with J gene TRBJ2-1; 9 nucleotides line up with TRBD2. V shed 1 base and J 8 bases; nucleotides not matched to a gene: 6. This CDR3 has 15 amino acids. Germline V lookup: CDR1 SGHAT, CDR2 FQNNGV. The CDR3 sequence is CASSLGASGVDEQFF. The CDR3 DNA follows: TGTGCCAGCAGCTTAGGGGCTAGCGGGGTGGATGAGCAGTTCTTC.

The V gene is TRBV12-3 or TRBV12-4, the J gene TRBJ2-7, with D tentatively TRBD2 (6 bases). This CDR3 region has 16 residues. Deletions cut 7 bases from V and 4 bases from J, with 23 bases between. The CDR3, as DNA: TGTGCCAGCACCGCCGGAGGGCGTCAGGAGTTTTACGAGCAGTACTTC. Amino acids: CASTAGGRQEFYEQYF.

This clonotype was picked up many times. The V and J genes are TRBV6-1 and TRBJ1-5; D ambiguous. Germline V gene lookup returns CDR1 MNHNS and CDR2 SASEGT. This CDR3 is 13 amino acids long. The V gene lost 5 bases and the J gene lost 3 bases, with 8 bases spanning the gap. CDR3 residues: CASSPRINQPQHF. CDR3 nucleotides: TGTGCCAGCAGTCCAAGGATCAATCAGCCCCAGCATTTT.

The V call is TRBV12-3 or TRBV12-4, the J call TRBJ1-2; tentatively, D is TRBD1 (6 bases). The germline V and J ends were trimmed by 9 bases and 1 base, with 12 bases remaining between them. The CDR3 sequence is 13 residues long. The CDR3 bases are TGTGCCAGTCTCGACAGGTTTAACTATGGCTACACCTTC. As protein: CASLDRFNYGYTF.

This clonotype was seen a few times. The chain is built from TRBV12-3 or TRBV12-4 and TRBJ2-2; the match to TRBD2 covers 9 bases. V was pared by 2 bases and J by 6 bases, with 7 bases of the junction left unmatched. CDR3 size: 16 residues. CDR3 region: CASSLHPSGASGELFF. CDR3 nucleotides: TGTGCCAGCAGTTTACATCCTAGCGGGGCCTCCGGGGAGCTGTTTTTT.